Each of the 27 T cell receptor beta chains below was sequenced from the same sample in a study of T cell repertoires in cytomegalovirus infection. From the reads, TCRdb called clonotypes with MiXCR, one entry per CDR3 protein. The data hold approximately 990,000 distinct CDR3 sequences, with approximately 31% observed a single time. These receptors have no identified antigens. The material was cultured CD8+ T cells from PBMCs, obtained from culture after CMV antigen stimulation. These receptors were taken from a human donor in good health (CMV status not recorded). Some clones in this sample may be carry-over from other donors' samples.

The CDR3 loop reads CAKDRNTGELFF. Here the CDR3 DNA reads TGTGCCAAAGACAGGAACACCGGGGAGCTGTTTTTT. V usage is TRBV2 and J usage is TRBJ2-2; maybe TRBD1 (5 bases). Germline lookup yields CDR1 SNHLY and CDR2 FYNNEI. V lost 10 bases and J 1 base, leaving 7 bases between the germline ends. There are 12 residues in the CDR3.

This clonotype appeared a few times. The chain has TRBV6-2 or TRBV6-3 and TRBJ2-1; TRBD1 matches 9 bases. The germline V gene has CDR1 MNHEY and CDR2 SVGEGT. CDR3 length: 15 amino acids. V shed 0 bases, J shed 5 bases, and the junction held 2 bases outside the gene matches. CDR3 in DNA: TGTGCCAGCAGTTACTCGAGGGACAGGGACAATGAGCAGTTCTTC. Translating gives CASSYSRDRDNEQFF.

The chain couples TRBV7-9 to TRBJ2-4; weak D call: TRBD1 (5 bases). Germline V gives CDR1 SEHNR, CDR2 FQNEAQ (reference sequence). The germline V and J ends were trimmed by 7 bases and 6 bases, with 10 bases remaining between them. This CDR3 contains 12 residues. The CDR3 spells CASTGMVNIQYF. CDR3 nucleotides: TGTGCCAGCACAGGGATGGTAAACATTCAGTACTTC. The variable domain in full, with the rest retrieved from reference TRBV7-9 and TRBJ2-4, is DTGVSQNPRHKITKRGQNVTFRCDPISEHNRLYWYRQTLGQGPEFLTYFQNEAQLEKSRLLSDRFSAERPKGSFSTLEIQRTEQGDSAMYLCASTGMVNIQYFGAGTRLSVL.

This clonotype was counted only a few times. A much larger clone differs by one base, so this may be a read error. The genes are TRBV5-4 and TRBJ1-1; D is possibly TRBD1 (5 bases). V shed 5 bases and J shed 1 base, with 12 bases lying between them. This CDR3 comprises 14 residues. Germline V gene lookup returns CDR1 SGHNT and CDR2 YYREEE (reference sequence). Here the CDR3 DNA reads TGTGCCAGCAGATACGGGACGGAGAACACTGAAGCTTTCTTT. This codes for CASRYGTENTEAFF.

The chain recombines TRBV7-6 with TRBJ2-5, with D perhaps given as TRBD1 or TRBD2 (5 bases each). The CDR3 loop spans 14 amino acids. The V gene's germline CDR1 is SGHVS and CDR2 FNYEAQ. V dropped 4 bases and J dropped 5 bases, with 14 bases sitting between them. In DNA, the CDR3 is TGTGCCAGCAGCTCGACGGGGCCTCTGGAGACCCAGTACTTC. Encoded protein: CASSSTGPLETQYF.

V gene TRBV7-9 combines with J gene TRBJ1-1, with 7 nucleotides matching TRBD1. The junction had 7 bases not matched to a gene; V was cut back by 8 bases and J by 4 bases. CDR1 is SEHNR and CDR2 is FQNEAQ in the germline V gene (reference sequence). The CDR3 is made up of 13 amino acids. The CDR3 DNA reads TGTGCCAGCTCCTCAGGGGGAGTCACTGAAGCTTTCTTT. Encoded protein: CASSSGGVTEAFF.

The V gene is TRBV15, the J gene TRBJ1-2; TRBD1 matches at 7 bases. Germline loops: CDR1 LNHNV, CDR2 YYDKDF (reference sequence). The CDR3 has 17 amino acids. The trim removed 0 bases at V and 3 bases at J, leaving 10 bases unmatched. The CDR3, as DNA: TGTGCCACCAGCAGAGAGATTATGACAGGGTCTGACTATGGCTACACCTTC. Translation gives CATSREIMTGSDYGYTF.

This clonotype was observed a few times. The CDR3 loop is CASPGKPGDTIYF. The CDR3 nucleotides are TGTGCCAGTCCCGGGAAACCAGGGGACACCATATATTTT. The V and J genes are TRBV7-9 and TRBJ1-3; D is perhaps TRBD1 (6 bases). V was shortened by 9 bases and J by 8 bases, with 17 bases between the two germline ends. Germline V CDR1 and CDR2: SEHNR, FQNEAQ (reference sequence). CDR3 length: 13 residues.

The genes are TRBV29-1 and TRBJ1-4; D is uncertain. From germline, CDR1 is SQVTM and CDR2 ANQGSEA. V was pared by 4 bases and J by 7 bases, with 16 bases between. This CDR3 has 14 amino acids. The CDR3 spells CSVGVGNRREKLFF. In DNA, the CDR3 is TGCAGCGTTGGAGTGGGGAATCGGCGTGAAAAACTGTTTTTT.

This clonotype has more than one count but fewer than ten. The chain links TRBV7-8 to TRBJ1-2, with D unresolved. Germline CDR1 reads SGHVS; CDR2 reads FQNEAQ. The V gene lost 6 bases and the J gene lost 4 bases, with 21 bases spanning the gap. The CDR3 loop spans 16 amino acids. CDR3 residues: CASSPLLAADGYGYTF. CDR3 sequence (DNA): TGTGCCAGCAGTCCATTACTGGCCGCAGATGGCTATGGCTACACCTTC.

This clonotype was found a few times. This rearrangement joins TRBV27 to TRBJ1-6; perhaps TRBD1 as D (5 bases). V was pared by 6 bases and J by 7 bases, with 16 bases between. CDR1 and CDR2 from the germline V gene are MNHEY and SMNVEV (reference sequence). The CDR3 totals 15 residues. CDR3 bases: TGTGCCAGCAGAACCGGGACCGCCGAAAATTCACCCCTCCACTTT. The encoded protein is CASRTGTAENSPLHF.

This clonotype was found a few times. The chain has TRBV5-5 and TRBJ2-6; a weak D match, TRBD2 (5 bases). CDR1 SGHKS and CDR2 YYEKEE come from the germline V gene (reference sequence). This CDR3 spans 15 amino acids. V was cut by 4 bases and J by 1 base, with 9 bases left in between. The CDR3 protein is CASSAGGSGANVLTF. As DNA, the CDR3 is TGTGCCAGCAGCGCGGGCGGTTCTGGGGCCAACGTCCTGACTTTC.

In DNA, the CDR3 is TGTGCCAGCTCTTCTCCTACCCGACAGGACAATCAGCCCCAGCATTTT. It is translated as CASSSPTRQDNQPQHF. The V call is TRBV6-1, the J call TRBJ1-5; TRBD1 might be the D (6 bases). The CDR3 sequence is 16 residues long. Trimming left V 8 bases short and J 3 bases short, with 20 bases between. The germline CDR1 and CDR2 sequences are MNHNS and SASEGT.

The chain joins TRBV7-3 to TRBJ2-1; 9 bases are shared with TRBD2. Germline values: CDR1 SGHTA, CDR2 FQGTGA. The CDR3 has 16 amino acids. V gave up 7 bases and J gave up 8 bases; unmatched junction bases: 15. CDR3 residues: CASKSGAGGPYDEQFF. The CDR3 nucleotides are TGTGCCAGCAAATCGGGAGCGGGGGGCCCCTATGATGAGCAGTTCTTC.

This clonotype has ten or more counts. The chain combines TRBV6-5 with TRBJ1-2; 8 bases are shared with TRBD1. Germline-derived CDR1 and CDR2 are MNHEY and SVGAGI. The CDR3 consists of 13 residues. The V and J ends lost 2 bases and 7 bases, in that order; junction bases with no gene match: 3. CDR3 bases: TGTGCCAGCAGTTACGCAGGGGGCTTTGGCTACACCTTC. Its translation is CASSYAGGFGYTF.

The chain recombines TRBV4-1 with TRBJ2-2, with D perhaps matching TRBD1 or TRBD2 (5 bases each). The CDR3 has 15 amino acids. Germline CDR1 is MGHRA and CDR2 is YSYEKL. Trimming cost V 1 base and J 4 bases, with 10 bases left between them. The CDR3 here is CASSQGGMSTGELFF. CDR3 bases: TGCGCCAGCAGCCAAGGGGGGATGAGCACCGGGGAGCTGTTTTTT.

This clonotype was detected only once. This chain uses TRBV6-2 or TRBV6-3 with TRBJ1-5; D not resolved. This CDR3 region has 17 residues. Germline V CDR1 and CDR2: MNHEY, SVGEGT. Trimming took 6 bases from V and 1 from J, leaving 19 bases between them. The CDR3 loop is CASSSGPAFSSNQPQHF. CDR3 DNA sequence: TGTGCCAGCAGCTCAGGACCGGCGTTTTCCAGCAATCAGCCCCAGCATTTT.

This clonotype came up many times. This CDR3 is CASRILWTGSIGELFF. CDR3 bases: TGTGCCAGCAGAATACTTTGGACAGGGTCGATTGGGGAGCTGTTTTTT. V is TRBV6-2 or TRBV6-3 and J is TRBJ2-2; TRBD1 matches at 8 bases. The length of the CDR3 is 16 residues. Trimming cost V 6 bases and J 8 bases; bases outside gene matches: 14. The germline CDR1 and CDR2 sequences are MNHEY and SVGEGT.

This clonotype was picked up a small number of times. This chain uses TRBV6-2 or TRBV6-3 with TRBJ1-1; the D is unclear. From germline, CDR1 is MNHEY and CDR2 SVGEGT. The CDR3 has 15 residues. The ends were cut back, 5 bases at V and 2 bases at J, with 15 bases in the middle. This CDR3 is CASSDLGRINTEAFF. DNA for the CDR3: TGTGCCAGCAGTGACCTGGGCAGGATAAACACTGAAGCTTTCTTT.

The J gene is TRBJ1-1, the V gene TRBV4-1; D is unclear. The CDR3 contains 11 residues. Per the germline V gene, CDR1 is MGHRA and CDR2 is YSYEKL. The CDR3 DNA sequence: TGCGCATCTGTAGGGTACACTGAAGCTTTCTTT. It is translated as CASVGYTEAFF.

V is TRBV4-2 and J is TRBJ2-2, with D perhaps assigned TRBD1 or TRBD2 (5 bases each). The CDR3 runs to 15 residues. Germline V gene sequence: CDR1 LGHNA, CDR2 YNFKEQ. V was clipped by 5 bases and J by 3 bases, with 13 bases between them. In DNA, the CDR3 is TGTGCCAGCAGCACCGGGACCTTCGACACCGGGGAGCTGTTTTTT. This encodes CASSTGTFDTGELFF.

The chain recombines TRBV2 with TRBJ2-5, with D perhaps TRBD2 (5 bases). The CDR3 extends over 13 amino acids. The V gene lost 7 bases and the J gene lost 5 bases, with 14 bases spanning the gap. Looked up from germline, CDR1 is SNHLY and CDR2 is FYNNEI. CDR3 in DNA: TGTGCCAGCACCGTAGTCGGGGTGGAGACCCAGTACTTC. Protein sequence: CASTVVGVETQYF. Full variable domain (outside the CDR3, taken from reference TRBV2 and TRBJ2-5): EPEVTQTPSHQVTQMGQEVILRCVPISNHLYFYWYRQILGQKVEFLVSFYNNEISEKSEIFDDQFSVERPDGSNFTLKIRSTKLEDSAMYFCASTVVGVETQYFGPGTRLLVL.

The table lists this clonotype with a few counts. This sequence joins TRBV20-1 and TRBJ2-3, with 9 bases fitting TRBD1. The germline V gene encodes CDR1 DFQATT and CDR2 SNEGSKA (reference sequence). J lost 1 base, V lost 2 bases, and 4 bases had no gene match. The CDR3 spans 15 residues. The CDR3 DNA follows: TGCAGTGCTAGACTGGACAGGGGCCGCACAGATACGCAGTATTTT. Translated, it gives CSARLDRGRTDTQYF.

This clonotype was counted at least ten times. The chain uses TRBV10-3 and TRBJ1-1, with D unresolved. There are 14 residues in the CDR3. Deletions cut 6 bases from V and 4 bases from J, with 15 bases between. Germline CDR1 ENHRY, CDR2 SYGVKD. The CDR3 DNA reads TGTGCCATCAGCGAAGAAAGGAAGGGCACTGAAGCTTTCTTT. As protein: CAISEERKGTEAFF.

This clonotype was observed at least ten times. CDR3 DNA sequence: TGTGCCAGCAGCCCCCAGGCGGGGGCGGGAGAGCAGTACTTC. This gives the protein CASSPQAGAGEQYF. This sequence joins TRBV6-5 and TRBJ2-7; possibly TRBD2 for D (7 bases). V was cut by 6 bases and J by 7 bases, with 19 bases left in between. The V gene's germline CDR1 is MNHEY and CDR2 SVGAGI. The CDR3 is 14 residues long.

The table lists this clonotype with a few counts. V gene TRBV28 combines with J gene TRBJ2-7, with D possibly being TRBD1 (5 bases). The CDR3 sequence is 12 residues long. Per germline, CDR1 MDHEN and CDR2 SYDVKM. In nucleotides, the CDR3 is TGTGCCAGCAGTCTATTATCAGGGTCGGAGAACGTC. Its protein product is CASSLLSGSENV.

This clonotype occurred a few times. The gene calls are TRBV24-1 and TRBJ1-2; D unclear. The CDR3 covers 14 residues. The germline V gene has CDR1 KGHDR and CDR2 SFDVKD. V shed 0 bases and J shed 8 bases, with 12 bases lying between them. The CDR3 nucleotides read TGTGCCACCAGTGATTTGTCCAGGTCGGAAGGCTACACCTTC. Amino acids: CATSDLSRSEGYTF.